The 27 T cell receptor beta chains below all came from one sample that was sequenced in a study of cytomegalovirus exposure and HLA in healthy donors. PCR amplification relied on 60 Vbeta primers (plus 13 Jbeta primers). Repertoires were generated with immunoSEQ multiplex PCR, while TCRdb's copy carries only in-frame clones and drops some. Counted here are approximately 150,000 clones, 77% occurring once; the ten biggest clones make up roughly 1.4%. Sequencing was performed on PBMCs. These receptors all stem from a woman aged 25-40 years in good health and CMV-seropositive.

V is TRBV6-5 and J is TRBJ2-3; TRBD1 matches 7 bases. Losses at the gene ends were 6 bases for V and 4 bases for J; bases not matched to a gene: 10. The CDR3 has 15 residues. Looked up from germline, CDR1 is MNHEY and CDR2 is SVGAGI. The CDR3 nucleotides read TGTGCCAGCAGCACGCCAGGGGGTTGGGCAGATACGCAGTATTTT. Protein sequence: CASSTPGGWADTQYF.

This chain links TRBV28 with TRBJ1-5; D is perhaps TRBD1 (5 bases). The CDR3 contains 14 residues. The germline gives CDR1 MDHEN, CDR2 SYDVKM. V lost 4 bases to trimming and J lost 7 bases, with 14 bases between them. CDR3 nucleotide sequence: TGTGCCAGCAGTTCGGAGGGGAGCTGGCAGCCCCAGCATTTT. It yields the protein CASSSEGSWQPQHF.

The chain combines TRBV7-2 with TRBJ2-7; D is unresolved. V was clipped by 6 bases and J by 0 bases, with 12 bases between them. CDR3 length equals 14 residues. From germline, CDR1 is SGHTA and CDR2 FQGNSA. CDR3 protein: CASSFDTSSYEQYF. In nucleotides, the CDR3 is TGTGCCAGCAGTTTTGACACGAGCTCCTACGAGCAGTACTTC.

The chain joins TRBV25-1 to TRBJ2-7; 9 positions agree with TRBD1. This CDR3 comprises 14 residues. Germline V lookup: CDR1 MGHDK, CDR2 SYGVNS. Unmatched junction bases numbered 5, after V lost 5 bases and J lost 3 bases. CDR3 protein: CASSRGTGFYEQYF. The CDR3 DNA follows: TGTGCCAGCAGTCGCGGGACAGGGTTCTACGAGCAGTACTTC.

The table lists this clone with a count of one. The V call is TRBV29-1, the J call TRBJ2-2; D possibly corresponds to TRBD2 (5 bases). Germline values: CDR1 SQVTM, CDR2 ANQGSEA. The V gene lost 2 bases and the J gene lost 7 bases, with 17 bases spanning the gap. This CDR3 has 15 residues. The CDR3 here is CSVERVGKGDGELFF. In DNA, the CDR3 is TGCAGCGTTGAACGGGTGGGGAAGGGAGACGGGGAGCTGTTTTTT.

Notes on this clone: This sample also contains other DNA sequences that code for the same CDR3. The chain uses TRBV6-5 and TRBJ2-7, with 8 bases that match TRBD2. The CDR3 runs to 15 residues. The germline V gene has CDR1 MNHEY and CDR2 SVGAGI. J lost 0 bases, V lost 3 bases, and 4 bases had no gene match. CDR3 loop: CASSYSSGSSYEQYF. For the CDR3, the DNA is TGTGCCAGCAGTTATTCCAGCGGGAGCTCCTACGAGCAGTACTTC.

The chain has TRBV10-3 and TRBJ1-2, with D possibly matching TRBD1 (5 bases). The CDR3 is 15 amino acids. CDR1 is ENHRY and CDR2 is SYGVKD in the germline V gene. The V end was cut by 6 bases, the J end by 6 bases, with 20 bases between. The CDR3 DNA sequence: TGTGCCATCAGCCAACCGGGGGGGGGACGGGATGGCTACACCTTC. This gives the protein CAISQPGGGRDGYTF.

This chain joins TRBV30 and TRBJ1-2, with D possibly TRBD1 on 6 matching bases. The CDR3 loop spans 14 amino acids. V was clipped by 4 bases and J by 0 bases, with 12 bases between them. Germline-derived CDR1 and CDR2 are GTSNPN and SVGIG (reference sequence). The CDR3 protein is CAWTRTVTNYGYTF. CDR3 coding DNA: TGTGCCTGGACCAGGACAGTAACTAACTATGGCTACACCTTC.

The V and J genes are TRBV11-3 and TRBJ2-5, with 16 bases aligning to TRBD2. This CDR3 contains 16 residues. Germline assignment: CDR1 SGHNT and CDR2 YENEEA. Germline trimming cut 5 bases from V and 5 bases from J; bases unmatched to any gene: 5. CDR3 in amino acids: CASSVGTSGRGETQYF. The CDR3 bases are TGTGCCAGCAGCGTCGGGACTAGCGGGAGGGGGGAGACCCAGTACTTC.

The V and J genes are TRBV10-3 and TRBJ2-1, with 8 bases lining up with TRBD2. Germline CDR1 is ENHRY and CDR2 is SYGVKD. The CDR3 extends over 14 amino acids. After removal of 4 bases from V and 4 bases from J, the junction contained 3 bases not matched to a gene. In nucleotides, the CDR3 is TGTGCCATCAGTGTAGCGGGGTCGTACAATGAGCAGTTCTTC. It encodes CAISVAGSYNEQFF.

The V call is TRBV29-1, the J call TRBJ2-1, with 8 positions matching TRBD1. From germline, CDR1 is SQVTM and CDR2 ANQGSEA. The CDR3 has 16 amino acids. Trimming at V came to 5 bases and at J to 8 bases, leaving 17 bases not matched to a gene. Here the CDR3 DNA reads TGCAGCGTTTCTGACACCGGGACAGGATATCCGTATGAGCAGTTCTTC. Its translation: CSVSDTGTGYPYEQFF.

This clone was recorded only once. J is TRBJ2-7 and V is TRBV29-1; TRBD2 agrees at 7 bases. Germline CDR1 and CDR2: SQVTM and ANQGSEA. This CDR3 is built from 13 residues. V was pared by 4 bases and J by 4 bases, with 7 bases of the junction left unmatched. CDR3: CSVGEGPGYEQYF. The CDR3 DNA follows: TGCAGCGTTGGGGAGGGGCCGGGATACGAGCAGTACTTC.

V gene TRBV15 combines with J gene TRBJ2-7; TRBD2 is a possible D gene (5 bases). The CDR3 is 14 residues long. The V end lost 1 base, the J end lost 3 bases, and 10 bases lay between the germline ends. CDR1 and CDR2 (germline): LNHNV, YYDKDF (reference sequence). This chain's CDR3 is CATSRAGRGYEQYF. CDR3 sequence (DNA): TGTGCCACCAGCAGAGCCGGACGGGGCTACGAGCAGTACTTC.

DNA of the CDR3: TGTGCCTGGAGTGTAACCACAGGGAATCAGCCCCAGCATTTT. Translation: CAWSVTTGNQPQHF. J is TRBJ1-5 and V is TRBV30; D may be TRBD1 (6 bases). The ends were cut back, 0 bases at V and 4 bases at J, with 10 bases in the middle. Per germline, CDR1 GTSNPN and CDR2 SVGIG (reference sequence). The CDR3 runs 14 residues.

Concerning this clone itself: This same CDR3 is encoded by further DNA sequences in the sample. V usage is TRBV7-2 and J usage is TRBJ2-7; 8 bases are a match to TRBD2. This CDR3 comprises 13 residues. Germline V gene lookup returns CDR1 SGHTA and CDR2 FQGNSA. Unmatched junction bases numbered 7, after V lost 5 bases and J lost 7 bases. The DNA for the CDR3 is TGTGCCAGCAGCCAAGGACAGCGGGGGGAGCAGTACTTC. Its protein is CASSQGQRGEQYF.

The chain employs TRBV30 and TRBJ2-3, with D unresolved. Germline loops: CDR1 GTSNPN, CDR2 SVGIG (reference sequence). V lost 2 bases, J lost 6 bases, and 9 bases lay in between. CDR3 length: 12 residues. The CDR3 nucleotides read TGTGCCTGGAGTTTTTTGAGGGATACGCAGTATTTT. This codes for CAWSFLRDTQYF.

For the CDR3, the DNA is TGTGCCAGCAGCTTTGACGGACTCCCCTCCTACGAGCAGTACTTC. Its translation is CASSFDGLPSYEQYF. V usage is TRBV7-9 and J usage is TRBJ2-7; tentatively, D is TRBD2 (5 bases). The CDR3 sequence is 15 residues long. Between the trimmed V and J ends, which lost 3 bases and 0 bases, there was a span of 12 bases. CDR1 is SEHNR, CDR2 FQNEAQ, per germline (reference sequence).

The J gene is TRBJ2-5, the V gene TRBV4-3, with TRBD2 matching 9 bases. Germline assignment: CDR1 LGHNA and CDR2 YSLEER. Trimming at V came to 0 bases and at J to 6 bases, leaving 5 bases not matched to a gene. The CDR3 is made up of 15 amino acids. The chain's CDR3 is CASSQDDLAGQTQYF. In DNA form, the CDR3 reads TGCGCCAGCAGCCAAGATGATCTAGCGGGGCAGACCCAGTACTTC.

The chain joins TRBV19 to TRBJ2-7; 9 nucleotides agree with TRBD1. Germline loops: CDR1 LNHDA, CDR2 SQIVND (reference sequence). There are 18 residues in the CDR3. J lost 1 base, V lost 3 bases, and 13 bases had no gene match. The CDR3 spells CASSMGTGPLWGSYEQYF. Here the CDR3 DNA reads TGTGCCAGTAGTATGGGGACAGGGCCCCTCTGGGGATCCTACGAGCAGTACTTC.

The V call is TRBV2, the J call TRBJ2-4; TRBD1 agrees at 9 bases. Germline V lookup: CDR1 SNHLY, CDR2 FYNNEI. The V gene end was trimmed by 5 bases and the J gene end by 7 bases; junction bases not matched to a gene: 12. This CDR3 spans 16 amino acids. The CDR3 DNA is TGTGCCAGCAGTCCGAGTCGGACAGGGGTGACGAACATTCAGTACTTC. It specifies CASSPSRTGVTNIQYF.

The CDR3 loop reads CASRPAPGEGYGYTF. In DNA, the CDR3 is TGTGCAAGTCGCCCGGCCCCGGGGGAAGGCTATGGCTACACCTTC. The V call is TRBV12-2, the J call TRBJ1-2. TRBV12-2 is an annotated pseudogene. This CDR3 contains 15 residues.

This chain joins TRBV28 and TRBJ1-5, with 10 bases identical to TRBD1. V dropped 6 bases and J dropped 7; count of bases not matched to a gene: 9. The V gene's germline CDR1 is MDHEN and CDR2 SYDVKM. This CDR3 is 15 amino acids long. The CDR3 DNA is TGTGCCAGCAGACCCGACAGGGGGCGAGGCCAGCCCCAGCATTTT. It yields the protein CASRPDRGRGQPQHF. Drawing the rest from reference TRBV28 and TRBJ1-5, the complete variable domain is DVKVTQSSRYLVKRTGEKVFLECVQDMDHENMFWYRQDPGLGLRLIYFSYDVKMKEKGDIPEGYSVSREKKERFSLILESASTNQTSMYLCASRPDRGRGQPQHFGDGTRLSIL.

This rearrangement joins TRBV6-1 to TRBJ1-2; TRBD1 agrees at 10 bases. Unmatched junction bases numbered 5, after V lost 9 bases and J lost 4 bases. The V gene's germline CDR1 is MNHNS and CDR2 SASEGT. This CDR3 is 13 amino acids long. CDR3 loop: CASKDRGLYGYTF. The CDR3 DNA reads as TGTGCCAGTAAAGACAGGGGGCTCTATGGCTACACCTTC.

CDR3 in DNA: TGTGCCATCAGTGACCAGGGAGGGCCTAATGAAAAACTGTTTTTT. This gives the protein CAISDQGGPNEKLFF. The V call is TRBV10-3, the J call TRBJ1-4; weak D call: TRBD1 (5 bases). Germline values: CDR1 ENHRY, CDR2 SYGVKD. Trimming pared 3 bases from V and 3 bases from J, leaving 11 bases between. There are 15 residues in the CDR3.

J is TRBJ2-1 and V is TRBV6-1; D is ambiguous. The germline gives CDR1 MNHNS, CDR2 SASEGT. The CDR3 contains 14 residues. The germline V and J ends were trimmed by 5 bases and 4 bases, with 12 bases remaining between them. CDR3 bases: TGTGCCAGCAGTAATCCCGGAGTGTACAATGAGCAGTTCTTC. It specifies CASSNPGVYNEQFF.

The V call is TRBV18, the J call TRBJ2-7; D remains unclear. The CDR3 spans 14 residues. The germline V and J ends were trimmed by 3 bases and 4 bases, with 13 bases remaining between them. Per the germline V gene, CDR1 is KGHSH and CDR2 is LQKENI. In DNA form, the CDR3 reads TGTGCCAGCTCACCGGATTCGACTCCTTACGAGCAGTACTTC. As protein: CASSPDSTPYEQYF.

The CDR3 reads CASSLQGKYEQYF. The CDR3 nucleotides are TGTGCCAGCAGTTTGCAGGGGAAATACGAGCAGTACTTC. The chain combines TRBV27 with TRBJ2-7; perhaps TRBD1 as D (6 bases). The CDR3 has 13 amino acids. V shed 3 bases and J shed 4 bases, with 10 bases lying between them. Germline V lookup: CDR1 MNHEY, CDR2 SMNVEV (reference sequence).